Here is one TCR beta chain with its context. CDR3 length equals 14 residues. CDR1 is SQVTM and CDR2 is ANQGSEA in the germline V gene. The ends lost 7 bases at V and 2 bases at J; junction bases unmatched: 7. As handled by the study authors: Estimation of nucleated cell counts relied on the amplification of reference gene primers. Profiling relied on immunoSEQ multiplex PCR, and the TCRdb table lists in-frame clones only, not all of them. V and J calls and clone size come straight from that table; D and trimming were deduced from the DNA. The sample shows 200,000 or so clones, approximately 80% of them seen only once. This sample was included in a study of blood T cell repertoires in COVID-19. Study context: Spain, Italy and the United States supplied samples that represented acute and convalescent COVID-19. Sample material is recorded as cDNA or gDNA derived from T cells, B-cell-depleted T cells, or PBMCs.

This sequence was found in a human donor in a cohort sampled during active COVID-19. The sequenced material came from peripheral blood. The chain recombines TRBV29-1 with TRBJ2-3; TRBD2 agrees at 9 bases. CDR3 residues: CSALTSGNTDTQYF. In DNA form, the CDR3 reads TGCAGCGCTTTGACTAGCGGAAACACAGATACGCAGTATTTT.